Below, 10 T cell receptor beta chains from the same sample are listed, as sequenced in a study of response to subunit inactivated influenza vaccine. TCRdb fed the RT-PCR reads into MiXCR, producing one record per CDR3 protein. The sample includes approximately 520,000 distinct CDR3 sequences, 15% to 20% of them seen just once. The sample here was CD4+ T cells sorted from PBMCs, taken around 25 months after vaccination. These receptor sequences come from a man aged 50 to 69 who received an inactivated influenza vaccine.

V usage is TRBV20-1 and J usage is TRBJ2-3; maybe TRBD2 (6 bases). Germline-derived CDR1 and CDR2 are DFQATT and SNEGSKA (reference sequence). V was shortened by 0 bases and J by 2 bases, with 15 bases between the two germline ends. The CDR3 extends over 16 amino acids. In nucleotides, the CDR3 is TGCAGTGCTAGAGATCTCATGCGGGGTTACACAGATACGCAGTATTTT. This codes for CSARDLMRGYTDTQYF.

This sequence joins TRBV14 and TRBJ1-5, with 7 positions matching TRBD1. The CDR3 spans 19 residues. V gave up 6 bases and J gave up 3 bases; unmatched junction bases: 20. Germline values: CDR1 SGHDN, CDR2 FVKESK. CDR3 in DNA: TGTGCCAGCAGACCCCCTGAAACAGGGGACGAAATTAACAATCAGCCCCAGCATTTT. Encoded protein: CASRPPETGDEINNQPQHF. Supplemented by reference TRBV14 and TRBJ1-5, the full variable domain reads EAGVTQFPSHSVIEKGQTVTLRCDPISGHDNLYWYRRVMGKEIKFLLHFVKESKQDESGMPNNRFLAERTGGTYSTLKVQPAELEDSGVYFCASRPPETGDEINNQPQHFGDGTRLSIL.

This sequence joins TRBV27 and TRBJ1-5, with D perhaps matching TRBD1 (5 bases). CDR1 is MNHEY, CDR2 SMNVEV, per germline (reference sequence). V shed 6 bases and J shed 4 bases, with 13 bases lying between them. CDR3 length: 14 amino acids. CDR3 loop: CASRPLGQNQPQHF. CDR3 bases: TGTGCCAGCAGGCCTTTGGGGCAGAATCAGCCCCAGCATTTT.

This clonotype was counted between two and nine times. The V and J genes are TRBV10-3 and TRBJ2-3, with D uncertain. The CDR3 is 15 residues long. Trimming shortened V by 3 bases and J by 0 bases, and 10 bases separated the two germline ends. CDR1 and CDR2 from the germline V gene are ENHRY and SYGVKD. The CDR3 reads CAISDPTTSTDTQYF. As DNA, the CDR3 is TGTGCCATCAGTGACCCAACCACTAGCACAGATACGCAGTATTTT.

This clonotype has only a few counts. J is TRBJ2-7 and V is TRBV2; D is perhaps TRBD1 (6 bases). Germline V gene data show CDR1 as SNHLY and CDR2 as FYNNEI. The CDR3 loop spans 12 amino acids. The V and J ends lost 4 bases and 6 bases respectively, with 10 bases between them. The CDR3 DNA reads TGTGCCAGCAGTGTGGGCAGGGGCGAGCAGTACTTC. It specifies CASSVGRGEQYF.

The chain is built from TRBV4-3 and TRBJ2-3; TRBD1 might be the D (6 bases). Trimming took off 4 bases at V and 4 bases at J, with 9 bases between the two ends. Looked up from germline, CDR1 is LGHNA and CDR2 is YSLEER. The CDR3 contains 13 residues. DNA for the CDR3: TGCGCCAGCAGCCCCGGGACATCAGATACGCAGTATTTT. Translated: CASSPGTSDTQYF.

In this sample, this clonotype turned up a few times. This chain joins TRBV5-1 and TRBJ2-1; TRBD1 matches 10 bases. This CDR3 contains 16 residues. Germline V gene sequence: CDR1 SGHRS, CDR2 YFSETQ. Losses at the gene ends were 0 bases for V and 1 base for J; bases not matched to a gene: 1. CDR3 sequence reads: CASSLGQGASYNEQFF. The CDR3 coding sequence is TGCGCCAGCAGCTTGGGACAGGGGGCGTCCTACAATGAGCAGTTCTTC. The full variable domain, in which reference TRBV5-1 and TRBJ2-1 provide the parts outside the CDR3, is KAGVTQTPRYLIKTRGQQVTLSCSPISGHRSVSWYQQTPGQGLQFLFEYFSETQRNKGNFPGRFSGRQFSNSRSEMNVSTLELGDSALYLCASSLGQGASYNEQFFGPGTRLTVL.

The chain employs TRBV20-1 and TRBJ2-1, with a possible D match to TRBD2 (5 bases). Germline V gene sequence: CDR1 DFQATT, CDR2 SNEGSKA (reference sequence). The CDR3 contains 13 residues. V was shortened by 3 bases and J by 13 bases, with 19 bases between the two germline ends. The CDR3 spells CSASSATGLYQFF. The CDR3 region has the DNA TGCAGTGCTAGTTCGGCTACTGGACTTTACCAGTTCTTC.

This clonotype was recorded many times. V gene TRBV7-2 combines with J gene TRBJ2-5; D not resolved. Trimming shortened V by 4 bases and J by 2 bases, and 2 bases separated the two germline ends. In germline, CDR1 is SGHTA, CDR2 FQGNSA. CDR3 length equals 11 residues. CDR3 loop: CASSWQETQYF. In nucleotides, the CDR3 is TGTGCCAGCAGCTGGCAAGAGACCCAGTACTTC.

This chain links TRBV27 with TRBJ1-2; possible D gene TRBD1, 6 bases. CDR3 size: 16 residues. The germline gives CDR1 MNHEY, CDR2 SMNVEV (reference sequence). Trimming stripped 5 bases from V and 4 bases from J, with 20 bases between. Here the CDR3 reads CASSRRDTGVGYGYTF. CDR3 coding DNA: TGTGCCAGCAGTCGCCGGGACACCGGTGTCGGCTATGGCTACACCTTC.